This T cell receptor beta chain stems from a study of early T cells in non-severe SARS-CoV-2 infection. Overall study context: Chains were not paired, and sequencing was done on bulk RNA from unsorted whole blood.

This clonotype was counted ten times or more. What it recognizes is unknown. Germline V CDR1 and CDR2: SGHDT, YYEEEE. Between the trimmed V and J ends, which lost 4 bases and 5 bases, there was a span of 13 bases. The CDR3 has 13 residues. Each single cDNA molecule received a unique molecular identifier. Each CDR3 protein gets one entry after TCRdb re-called the 5' RACE reads with MiXCR. This table has 46,000 or so distinct CDR3 sequences, almost 7.5% appearing once. Regarding the study as a whole: The study's VDJdb matching favored anti-spike CD8 responses and missed private and CD4 specificities.

Sequenced: whole blood. The clonotype comes from an adult who was a healthcare worker with PCR-confirmed SARS-CoV-2 infection or an uninfected control (not recorded which). This chain joins TRBV5-6 and TRBJ2-7, with D unresolved. The CDR3 region has the DNA TGTGCCAGCAGCACGCTTAGTGGCCACGAGCAGTACTTC. Translation: CASSTLSGHEQYF.